These T cell receptor beta chains were read from a single sample in a study of blood T cell repertoires in COVID-19. Profiling relied on immunoSEQ multiplex PCR, and the TCRdb table lists in-frame clones only, not all of them. The sample carries almost 70,000 clones, roughly 88% recorded once. Input material: peripheral blood. These receptors were taken from an older woman with acute or convalescent COVID-19. The CDR3 runs from the conserved cysteine through the conserved F or W. D genes are given only for firm matches. Size is stated for part of the rows, as once, few or many counts, or as a class when the clone is expanded.

TRBJ1-2,-,-,TRBV29-1,CSVGRGQSYGYTF,TGCAGCGTTGGGCGGGGGCAATCCTATGGCTACACCTTC
TRBJ2-7,TRBD2,-,TRBV5-8,CASSLSGASRYYEQYF,TGTGCCAGCAGCTTGAGCGGGGCGAGTCGATACTACGAGCAGTACTTC
TRBJ2-3,-,-,TRBV7-9,CASSLQQGPDTQYF,TGTGCCAGCAGCCTCCAGCAGGGCCCAGATACGCAGTATTTT
TRBJ1-5,TRBD1,-,TRBV7-2,CASRNRGYGQPQHF,TGTGCCAGCAGAAACAGGGGGTATGGACAGCCCCAGCATTTT
TRBJ1-2,TRBD1,few,TRBV6-5,CASSLDRGAGYTF,TGTGCCAGCAGTTTGGACAGGGGTGCCGGCTACACCTTC
TRBJ2-6,-,-,TRBV18,CASSPGAGNSGANVLTF,TGTGCCAGCTCACCGGGTGCAGGGAACTCTGGGGCCAACGTCCTAACTTTC
TRBJ1-5,-,-,TRBV2,CASSVGAKGNQPQHF,TGTGCCAGCAGTGTGGGGGCTAAGGGCAATCAGCCCCAGCATTTT
TRBJ1-2,-,few,TRBV5-1,CASSSTGGDYGYTF,TGCGCCAGCAGCTCTACAGGTGGTGACTATGGCTACACCTTC
TRBJ1-3,-,-,TRBV21-1,CASSDKWGVSGNTIYF,TGTGCCAGCAGCGATAAATGGGGAGTCTCTGGAAACACCATATATTTT
TRBJ2-7,TRBD2,-,TRBV29-1,CSVWTSGRANEQYF,TGCAGCGTCTGGACTAGCGGGAGGGCAAACGAGCAGTACTTC
TRBJ1-3,-,once,TRBV25-1,CASSLRGLNQGNTIYF,TGTGCCAGCAGTTTAAGGGGTCTTAACCAAGGAAACACCATATATTTT
TRBJ1-1,-,-,TRBV5-1,CASSSTLPLNTEAFF,TGCGCCAGCAGCTCCACATTACCCCTGAACACTGAAGCTTTCTTT
TRBJ1-2,TRBD1,once,TRBV7-9,CASTGTGNYGYTF,TGTGCCAGCACCGGGACAGGGAACTATGGCTACACCTTC
TRBJ1-1,TRBD1,-,TRBV6-2/TRBV6-3,CASSYFRTGVRTEAFF,TGTGCCAGCAGTTATTTTCGGACAGGGGTTCGCACTGAAGCTTTCTTT
TRBJ2-4,TRBD2,-,TRBV5-1,CASSSGTSVEGIQYF,TGCGCCAGCAGCTCCGGGACTAGCGTCGAGGGTATTCAGTACTTC
TRBJ1-4,TRBD1,-,TRBV9,CASSVSGGNEKLFF,TGTGCCAGCAGCGTATCAGGGGGCAATGAAAAACTGTTTTTT
TRBJ1-2,TRBD1,-,TRBV24-1,CATSDPGQGAYGYTF,TGTGCCACCAGTGATCCGGGACAGGGGGCGTATGGCTACACCTTC
TRBJ1-3,TRBD1,few,TRBV7-8,CASSLAQGENTIYF,TGTGCCAGCAGCTTAGCGCAGGGGGAAAACACCATATATTTT
TRBJ2-2,TRBD1,-,TRBV10-3,CAIGTGITGELFF,TGTGCCATAGGGACAGGGATTACCGGGGAGCTGTTTTTT
TRBJ1-2,-,-,TRBV7-8,CASSLDSYGYTF,TGTGCCAGCAGCTTAGATAGCTATGGCTACACCTTC
TRBJ2-5,-,once,TRBV28,CASSFKSETQYF,TGTGCCAGCAGCTTTAAGAGCGAGACCCAGTACTTC
TRBJ1-2,-,-,TRBV11-2,CASSPQGTNYGYTF,TGTGCCAGCAGCCCGCAGGGTACCAACTATGGCTACACCTTC
TRBJ1-1,TRBD1,-,TRBV5-5,CASSPIRGLNTEAFF,TGTGCCAGCAGCCCTATCAGGGGGCTGAACACTGAAGCTTTCTTT
TRBJ1-1,-,-,TRBV19,CASSKARTANTEAFF,TGTGCCAGTAGTAAGGCTAGGACAGCTAACACTGAAGCTTTCTTT
TRBJ1-2,-,-,TRBV14,CASSQGASFVYGYTF,TGTGCCAGCAGCCAAGGGGCATCTTTCGTCTATGGCTACACCTTC
TRBJ1-6,-,-,TRBV7-8,CASSLVHSYNSPLHF,TGTGCCAGCAGCTTAGTACACTCCTATAATTCACCCCTCCACTTT
TRBJ2-2,-,-,TRBV12-3/TRBV12-4,CASSPFGELFF,TGTGCCAGCAGTCCCTTCGGGGAGCTGTTTTTT
TRBJ1-1,TRBD1,few,TRBV19,CASSITGGNEAFF,TGTGCCAGTAGTATAACAGGGGGCAATGAAGCTTTCTTT
TRBJ2-2,-,-,TRBV2,CASVGGGKNTGELFF,TGTGCCAGCGTGGGAGGGGGGAAGAACACCGGGGAGCTGTTTTTT
TRBJ1-1,-,-,TRBV10-3,CAISDGSHQVAFF,TGTGCCATCAGTGACGGCAGCCATCAGGTAGCTTTCTTT
TRBJ1-6,-,-,TRBV19,CASSPRDSGNSPLHF,TGTGCCAGTAGCCCAAGGGACTCCGGCAATTCACCCCTCCACTTT
TRBJ2-7,TRBD1,-,TRBV5-1,CASRWAGGSYEQYF,TGCGCCAGCAGGTGGGCAGGGGGCTCCTACGAGCAGTACTTC
TRBJ1-2,-,-,TRBV7-2,CASSSIFTGIYGYTF,TGTGCCAGCAGCTCCATTTTTACAGGGATCTATGGCTACACCTTC
TRBJ2-3,TRBD2,-,TRBV6-5,CASTYTGTTRTDTQYF,TGTGCCAGCACTTACACCGGGACTACTCGCACAGATACGCAGTATTTT
TRBJ1-2,-,-,TRBV3-1/TRBV3-2,CASSPQGRNYGYTF,TGTGCCAGCAGCCCGCAGGGAAGAAACTATGGCTACACCTTC
TRBJ1-5,TRBD1,-,TRBV23-1,CASSPDREKDQPQHF,TGCGCCAGCAGTCCCGACAGGGAGAAGGATCAGCCCCAGCATTTT
TRBJ1-5,-,-,TRBV4-3,CASSQELKVTGDQPQHF,TGCGCCAGCAGCCAAGAACTTAAAGTGACAGGCGATCAGCCCCAGCATTTT
TRBJ1-6,-,-,TRBV6-5,CASRLDRGENSPLHF,TGTGCCAGCAGGCTGGACAGAGGGGAAAATTCACCCCTCCACTTT
TRBJ2-2,-,-,TRBV24-1,CATSVLTATNTGELFF,TGTGCCACCAGTGTCCTTACAGCCACGAACACCGGGGAGCTGTTTTTT
TRBJ1-1,-,-,TRBV27,CASSVLTGTTEAFF,TGTGCCAGCAGTGTGTTGACAGGAACCACTGAAGCTTTCTTT
TRBJ2-5,TRBD2,once,TRBV9,CASSVGGTAGGLETQYF,TGTGCCAGCAGCGTAGGAGGGACGGCGGGGGGGCTGGAGACCCAGTACTTC
TRBJ1-6,-,-,TRBV7-2,CASSLAARGGSPSLHF,TGTGCCAGCAGCTTAGCGGCCCGGGGGGGTTCTCCTTCCCTCCACTTT
TRBJ2-1,-,many,TRBV7-9,CASSVPPGSSLYNEQFF,TGTGCCAGCAGCGTACCGCCGGGTAGCAGTCTCTACAATGAGCAGTTCTTC
TRBJ2-7,TRBD1,-,TRBV5-1,CASSLGQGGDEQYF,TGCGCCAGCAGCTTGGGACAGGGGGGTGACGAGCAGTACTTC
TRBJ1-2,TRBD1,-,TRBV13,CASSPTGTEYGYTF,TGTGCCAGCAGCCCTACCGGGACAGAGTATGGCTACACCTTC
TRBJ1-1,-,-,TRBV5-1,CASTGLINTEAFF,TGCGCCAGCACCGGACTGATTAACACTGAAGCTTTCTTT
TRBJ1-1,TRBD1,-,TRBV7-2,CASRFAGGLIAFF,TGTGCCAGCAGATTTGCAGGGGGATTGATAGCTTTCTTT
TRBJ1-2,-,-,TRBV6-2/TRBV6-3,CASSYVQHPSANYGYTF,TGTGCCAGCAGTTACGTACAGCACCCCTCAGCTAACTATGGCTACACCTTC
TRBJ1-5,TRBD1,-,TRBV27,CASSPWTGGALYSNQPQHF,TGTGCCAGCAGCCCCTGGACAGGGGGGGCTCTTTATAGCAATCAGCCCCAGCATTTT
TRBJ2-7,-,-,TRBV3-1/TRBV3-2,CASSLRTVSYEQYF,TGTGCCAGCAGCCTCCGGACAGTTTCCTACGAGCAGTACTTC
TRBJ1-4,-,-,TRBV9,CASSVGGLLNEKLFF,TGTGCCAGCAGCGTAGGGGGCCTTTTGAATGAAAAACTGTTTTTT
TRBJ2-1,-,-,TRBV28,CASSLTAGNEQFF,TGTGCCAGCAGTTTAACTGCCGGCAATGAGCAGTTCTTC
TRBJ1-4,-,once,TRBV14,CASSQDRTAHREKLFF,TGTGCCAGCAGCCAAGATCGCACAGCTCACCGTGAAAAACTGTTTTTT